A selection of T cell receptor beta chains follows, all from one sample in a study of blood T cell repertoires in COVID-19. Data came from immunoSEQ multiplex PCR; TCRdb stores just in-frame clones and leaves some out. Of just over 95,000 clones in the sample, around 76% were seen once. The material sequenced was peripheral blood. Every receptor here comes from a man at least 80 years old with acute or convalescent COVID-19. The CDR3 runs from the conserved cysteine through the conserved F or W. D genes are given only for firm matches. For some rows the clone size is stated as once, few or many, or as a class when expanded; others skip it.

j_call d_call clone_size v_call cdr3_nt cdr3_aa
TRBJ2-2 . . TRBV11-3 TGTGCCAGCAGCCTTAGCGGTCGGGGGGAGCTGTTTTTT CASSLSGRGELFF
TRBJ2-7 . . TRBV5-1 TGCGCCAGCAGCTTGGCCGGGACACCCGAGCAGTACTTC CASSLAGTPEQYF
TRBJ2-5 TRBD1 . TRBV18 TGTGCCAGCTCCCCGGGACAGGAAGAGACCCAGTACTTC CASSPGQEETQYF
TRBJ2-2 TRBD2 . TRBV24-1 TGTGCCACCAGTGATTTAGGGCTAGCGGGAGCAACCGGGGAGCTGTTTTTT CATSDLGLAGATGELFF
TRBJ1-1 . . TRBV6-5 TGTGCCAGCAGGGACACTAACCGGGACACTGAAGCTTTCTTT CASRDTNRDTEAFF
TRBJ2-1 TRBD2 . TRBV3-1/TRBV3-2 TGTGCCAGCAGCCGACGAAGGACTAGCGGGGGCGCTTCCTACAATGAGCAGTTCTTC CASSRRRTSGGASYNEQFF
TRBJ2-7 . . TRBV5-4 TGTGCCAGCAGCTTGGAGACAGGATCCTACGAGCAGTACTTC CASSLETGSYEQYF
TRBJ1-6 . . TRBV19 TGTGCCAGTAGTATCGGCTCCTATAATTCACCCCTCCACTTT CASSIGSYNSPLHF
TRBJ1-1 . . TRBV28 TGTGCCAGCAGTTTGGTGCGGACAGAAGCTTTCTTT CASSLVRTEAFF
TRBJ1-2 TRBD1 . TRBV28 TGTGCCAGCAGCCCAGGGGAGACAGGGGGCTATGGCTACACCTTC CASSPGETGGYGYTF
TRBJ2-7 . . TRBV4-3 TGCGCCAGCAGCCAAGATGGTGGGGCGGGGGAGCAGTACTTC CASSQDGGAGEQYF
TRBJ1-1 . few TRBV19 TGTGCCAGTAGTATAGGGGGACAGAACACTGAAGCTTTCTTT CASSIGGQNTEAFF
TRBJ1-5 TRBD1 . TRBV5-1 TGCGCCAGCAGCTCGGGACAGGACAATCAGCCCCAGCATTTT CASSSGQDNQPQHF
TRBJ2-1 . . TRBV4-3 TGCGCCAGCAGCCGATCGGGATACAATGAGCAGTTCTTC CASSRSGYNEQFF
TRBJ1-2 . . TRBV3-1/TRBV3-2 TGTGCCAGCAGCCAAGTGTTTCAGGGGAACTATGGCTACACCTTC CASSQVFQGNYGYTF
TRBJ1-6 . . TRBV5-4 TGTGCCAGCAGCCCCAAGACAGGCGAACATTCACCCCTCCACTTT CASSPKTGEHSPLHF
TRBJ2-5 TRBD2 . TRBV4-3 TGCGCCAGCAGCCAAGATAGAGGACTAGCGGGAGGGAATGGGGAGACCCAGTACTTC CASSQDRGLAGGNGETQYF
TRBJ1-1 . . TRBV27 TGTGCCAGCCGATTACAGGGATTGAACACTGAAGCTTTCTTT CASRLQGLNTEAFF
TRBJ2-1 TRBD2 few TRBV7-2 TGTGCCAGCGACTGGACTAGCGGGAGGGCTAATGAGCAGTTCTTC CASDWTSGRANEQFF
TRBJ1-6 . . TRBV5-4 TGTGCCAGCAGCTTGCAAGGCGGCAGCAATTCACCCCTCCACTTT CASSLQGGSNSPLHF
TRBJ2-5 TRBD1 . TRBV28 TGTGCCAGCTATCGACAGGGTTGGGGCGAGACCCAGTACTTC CASYRQGWGETQYF
TRBJ1-5 TRBD1 few TRBV2 TGTGCCAGCAGTGAAAGACAGGGAAATCAGCCCCAGCATTTT CASSERQGNQPQHF
TRBJ1-5 . . TRBV19 TGTGCCAGTAGTATAGACAATAGCAATCAGCCCCAGCATTTT CASSIDNSNQPQHF
TRBJ1-5 TRBD1 . TRBV6-6 TGTGCCAGCATAGGACAGGCCAATCAGCCCCAGCATTTT CASIGQANQPQHF
TRBJ1-4 . . TRBV5-1 TGCGCCAGCAGCATTGGGGGGGCTAATGAAAAACTGTTTTTT CASSIGGANEKLFF
TRBJ1-2 TRBD1 . TRBV28 TGTGCCAGCAGGGGACAGGCGGGCTATGGCTACACCTTC CASRGQAGYGYTF
TRBJ1-3 . . TRBV9 TGTGCCAGCAGCGTGAACAGGGAGCCTGGAAACACCATATATTTT CASSVNREPGNTIYF
TRBJ1-6 TRBD1 . TRBV27 TGTGCCAGCAGCCCGGCTTACAGGGGTCCCCTCCACTTT CASSPAYRGPLHF
TRBJ2-2 . . TRBV30 TGTGCCTGGAAAAAAGGTCGGAGATTCGGAGCCGGGGAGCTGTTTTTT CAWKKGRRFGAGELFF
TRBJ2-5 . . TRBV6-2/TRBV6-3 TGTGCCAGCAGTTTCCAGCGGGAAGAGACCCAGTACTTC CASSFQREETQYF
TRBJ1-2 TRBD1 . TRBV5-4 TGTGCCAGCAGCCCACAGGGGGCGTTCTCTGGCTACACCTTC CASSPQGAFSGYTF
TRBJ1-1 TRBD1 . TRBV18 TGTGCCAGCTCACCAACGACAGGGGAACTCGGCACTGAAGCTTTCTTT CASSPTTGELGTEAFF
TRBJ1-6 . . TRBV7-8 TGTGCCAGCAGCTTAGCCAGTAATTCACCCCTCCACTTT CASSLASNSPLHF
TRBJ2-7 TRBD1 . TRBV30 TGTGCCTGGAGCCCGGGACAGGGAGCCTACGGGGACGAGCAGTACTTC CAWSPGQGAYGDEQYF
TRBJ2-7 TRBD2 . TRBV11-3 TGTGCCAGCAGCCGGACTAGTGAATCCTACGAGCAGTACTTC CASSRTSESYEQYF
TRBJ2-7 . . TRBV27 TGTGCCAGCAGTCCCGTTAGGGGGGGGGCCGGTTCCGAGCAGTACTTC CASSPVRGGAGSEQYF
TRBJ2-1 . . TRBV6-2/TRBV6-3 TGTGCCAGCAGTCACGATCAGGGCTACACCAATGAGCAGTTCTTC CASSHDQGYTNEQFF
TRBJ2-2 . . TRBV18 TGTGCCAGCTCACCTGAAAAAGCGGGCCCTACGAACACCGGGGAGCTGTTTTTT CASSPEKAGPTNTGELFF
TRBJ2-2 . . TRBV15 TGTGCCACCAGCAGAGCCGGAGGATCGAGGACCGGGGAGCTGTTTTTT CATSRAGGSRTGELFF
TRBJ2-1 TRBD2 . TRBV19 TGTGCCAGTAGGGCTCCGGGACTAGCGGGAGGCGAGCAGTTCTTC CASRAPGLAGGEQFF
TRBJ2-3 TRBD2 many TRBV14 TGTGCCAGCAGCTTTAGCGGGAGGGCCGATTTCGATACGCAGTATTTT CASSFSGRADFDTQYF
TRBJ2-3 TRBD2 . TRBV11-2 TGTGCCAGCAGCCGCACAGCGGGGGGTTTCACAGATACGCAGTATTTT CASSRTAGGFTDTQYF
TRBJ1-6 . once TRBV6-2/TRBV6-3 TGTGCCAGCAGTAACATCGGGTCCCTCCACTTT CASSNIGSLHF
TRBJ2-3 . . TRBV4-3 TGCGCCAGCAGCCAAGAGCCTGGGGGGGATACGCAGTATTTT CASSQEPGGDTQYF
TRBJ2-1 . . TRBV29-1 TGCAGCGTTTCCCAATCCTCCTACAATGAGCAGTTCTTC CSVSQSSYNEQFF
TRBJ2-2 . many TRBV5-1 TGCGCCAGCAGCTTGGGGTCAGGGGCATTCACCGGGGAGCTGTTTTTT CASSLGSGAFTGELFF
TRBJ2-5 . . TRBV6-2/TRBV6-3 TGTGCCAGCAGTTCTCTGGGTAGCGGAGTTCCTGAGACCCAGTACTTC CASSSLGSGVPETQYF
TRBJ2-1 . . TRBV5-1 TGCGCCAGCAGCTTGGCGGGGGTTGGTGAGCAGTTCTTC CASSLAGVGEQFF
TRBJ2-2 TRBD1 . TRBV15 TGTGCCACCACTCCTAGGCAGGGGGCGAGGAACACCGGGGAGCTGTTTTTT CATTPRQGARNTGELFF